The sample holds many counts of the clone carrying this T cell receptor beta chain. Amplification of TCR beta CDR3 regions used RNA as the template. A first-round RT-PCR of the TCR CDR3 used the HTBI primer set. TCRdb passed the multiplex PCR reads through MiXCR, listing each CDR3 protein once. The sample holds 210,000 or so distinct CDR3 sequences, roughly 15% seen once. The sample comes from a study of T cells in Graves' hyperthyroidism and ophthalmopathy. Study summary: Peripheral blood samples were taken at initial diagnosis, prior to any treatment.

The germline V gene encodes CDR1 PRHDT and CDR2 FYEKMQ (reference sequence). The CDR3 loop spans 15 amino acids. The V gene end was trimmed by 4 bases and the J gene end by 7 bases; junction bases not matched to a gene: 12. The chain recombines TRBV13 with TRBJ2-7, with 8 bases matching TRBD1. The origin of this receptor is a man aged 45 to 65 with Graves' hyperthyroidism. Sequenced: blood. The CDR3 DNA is TGTGCCAGCAGCTCGCATAAACAGGGGGTGGGGGAGCAGTACTTC. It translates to CASSSHKQGVGEQYF.